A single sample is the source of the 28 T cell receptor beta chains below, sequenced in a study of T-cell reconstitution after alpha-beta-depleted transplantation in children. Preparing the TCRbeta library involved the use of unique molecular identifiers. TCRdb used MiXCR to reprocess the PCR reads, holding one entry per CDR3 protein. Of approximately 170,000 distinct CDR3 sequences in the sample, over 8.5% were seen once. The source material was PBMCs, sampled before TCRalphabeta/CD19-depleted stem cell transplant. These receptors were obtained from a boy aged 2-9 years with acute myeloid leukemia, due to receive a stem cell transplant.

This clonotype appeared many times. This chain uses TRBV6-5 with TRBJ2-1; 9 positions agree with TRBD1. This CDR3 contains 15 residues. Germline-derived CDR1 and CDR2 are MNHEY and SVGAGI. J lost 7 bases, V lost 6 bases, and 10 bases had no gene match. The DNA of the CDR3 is TGTGCCAGCAGGGCCCCCGGGACAGGGTGGAATGAGCAGTTCTTC. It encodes CASRAPGTGWNEQFF.

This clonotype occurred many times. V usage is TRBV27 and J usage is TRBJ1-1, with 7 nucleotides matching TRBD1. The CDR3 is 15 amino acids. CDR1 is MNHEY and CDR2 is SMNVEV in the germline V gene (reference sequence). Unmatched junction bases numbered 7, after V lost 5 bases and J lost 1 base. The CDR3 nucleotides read TGTGCCAGCAGTGTCTCAGGGGGGACGAACACTGAAGCTTTCTTT. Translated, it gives CASSVSGGTNTEAFF.

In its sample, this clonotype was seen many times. As DNA, the CDR3 is TGCGCCAGCAGCTTGGCAGCGGCCACCGGAGGGGGAAACTATGGCTACACCTTC. Translation: CASSLAAATGGGNYGYTF. J is TRBJ1-2 and V is TRBV5-1; tentative D call: TRBD1 (6 bases). With 0 bases removed from V and 2 bases from J, the gap between germline ends came to 20 bases. The CDR3 runs to 18 residues. The germline V gene has CDR1 SGHRS and CDR2 YFSETQ.

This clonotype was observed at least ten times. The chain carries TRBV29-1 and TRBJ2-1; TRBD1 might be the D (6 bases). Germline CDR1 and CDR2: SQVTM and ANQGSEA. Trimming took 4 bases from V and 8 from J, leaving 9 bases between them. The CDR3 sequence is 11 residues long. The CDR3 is CSVVWGHEQFF. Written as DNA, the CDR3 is TGCAGCGTTGTCTGGGGGCATGAGCAGTTCTTC.

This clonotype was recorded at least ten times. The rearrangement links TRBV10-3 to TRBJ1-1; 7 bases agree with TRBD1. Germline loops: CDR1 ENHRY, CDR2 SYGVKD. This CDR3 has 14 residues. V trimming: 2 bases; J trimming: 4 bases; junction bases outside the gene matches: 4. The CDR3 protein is CAISETGTATEAFF. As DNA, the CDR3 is TGTGCCATCAGTGAGACAGGGACAGCCACTGAAGCTTTCTTT.

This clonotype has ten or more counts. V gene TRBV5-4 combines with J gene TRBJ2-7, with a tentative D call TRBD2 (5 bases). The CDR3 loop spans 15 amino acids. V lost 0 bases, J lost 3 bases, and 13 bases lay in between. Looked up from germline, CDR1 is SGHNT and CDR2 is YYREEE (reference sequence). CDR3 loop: CASSLAKEGNYEQYV. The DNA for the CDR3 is TGTGCCAGCAGCTTGGCCAAAGAGGGAAACTACGAGCAGTACGTC.

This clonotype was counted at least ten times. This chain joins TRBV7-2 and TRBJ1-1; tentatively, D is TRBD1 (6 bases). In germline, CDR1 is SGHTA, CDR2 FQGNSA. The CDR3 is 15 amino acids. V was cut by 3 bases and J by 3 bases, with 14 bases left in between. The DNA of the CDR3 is TGTGCCAGCAGCTTGGGGGGGGGGCGGTACACTGAAGCTTTCTTT. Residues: CASSLGGGRYTEAFF.

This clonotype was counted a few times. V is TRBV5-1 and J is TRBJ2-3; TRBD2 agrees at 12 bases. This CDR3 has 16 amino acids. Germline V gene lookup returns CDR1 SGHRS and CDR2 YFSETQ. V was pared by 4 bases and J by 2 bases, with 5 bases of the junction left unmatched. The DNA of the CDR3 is TGCGCCAGCAGCGTGACTAGCGGGAGAAACACAGATACGCAGTATTTT. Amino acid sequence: CASSVTSGRNTDTQYF.

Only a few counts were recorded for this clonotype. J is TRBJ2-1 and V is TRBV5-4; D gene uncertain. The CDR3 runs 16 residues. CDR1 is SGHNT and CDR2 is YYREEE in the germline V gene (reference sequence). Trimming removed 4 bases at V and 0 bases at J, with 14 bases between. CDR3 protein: CASSLGRTVSYNEQFF. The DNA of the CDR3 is TGTGCCAGCAGCCTTGGAAGGACGGTCTCCTACAATGAGCAGTTCTTC.

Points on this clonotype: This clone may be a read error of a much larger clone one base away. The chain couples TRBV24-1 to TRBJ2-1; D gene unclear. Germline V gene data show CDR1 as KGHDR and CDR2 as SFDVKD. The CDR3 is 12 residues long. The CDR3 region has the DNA TGTGACACCAGTGATTTGAGCGCTGAGCAGTTCTTC. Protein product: CDTSDLSAEQFF.

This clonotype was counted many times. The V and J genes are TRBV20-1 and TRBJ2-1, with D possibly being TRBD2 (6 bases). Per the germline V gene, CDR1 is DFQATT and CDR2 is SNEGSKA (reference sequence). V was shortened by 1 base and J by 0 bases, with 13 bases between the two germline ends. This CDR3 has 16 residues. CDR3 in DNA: TGCAGTGCTAGAGGACGACTAGACCGCTCCTACAATGAGCAGTTCTTC. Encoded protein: CSARGRLDRSYNEQFF.

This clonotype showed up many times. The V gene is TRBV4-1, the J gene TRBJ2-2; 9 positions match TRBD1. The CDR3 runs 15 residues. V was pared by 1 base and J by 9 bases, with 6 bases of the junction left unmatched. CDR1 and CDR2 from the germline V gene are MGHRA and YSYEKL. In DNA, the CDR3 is TGCGCCAGCAGCCAAGGACAGGGGGGTTTTCGGGAGCTGTTTTTT. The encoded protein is CASSQGQGGFRELFF.

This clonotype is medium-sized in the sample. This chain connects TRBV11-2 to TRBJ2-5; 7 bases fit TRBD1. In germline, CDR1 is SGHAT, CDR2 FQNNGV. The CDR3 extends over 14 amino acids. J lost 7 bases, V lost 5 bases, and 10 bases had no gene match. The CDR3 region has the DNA TGTGCCAGCAGCGTTGACAGGGTTCTGGGGACCCAGTACTTC. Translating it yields CASSVDRVLGTQYF. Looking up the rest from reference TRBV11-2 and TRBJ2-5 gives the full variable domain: EAGVAQSPRYKIIEKRQSVAFWCNPISGHATLYWYQQILGQGPKLLIQFQNNGVVDDSQLPKDRFSAERLKGVDSTLKIQPAKLEDSAVYLCASSVDRVLGTQYFGPGTRLLVL.

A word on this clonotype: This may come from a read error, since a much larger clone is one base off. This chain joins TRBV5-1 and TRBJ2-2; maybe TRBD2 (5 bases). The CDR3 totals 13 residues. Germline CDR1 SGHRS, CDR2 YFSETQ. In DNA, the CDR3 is TGCGCCAGCAGCTTGGGGGTCGACGGGGAGCTGTATTTT. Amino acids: CASSLGVDGELYF.

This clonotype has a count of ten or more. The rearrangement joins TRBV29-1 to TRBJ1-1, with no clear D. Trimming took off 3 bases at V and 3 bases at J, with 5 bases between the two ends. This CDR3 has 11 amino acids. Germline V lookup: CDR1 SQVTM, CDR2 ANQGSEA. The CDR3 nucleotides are TGCAGCGTTGAGGCTGACACTGAAGCTTTCTTT. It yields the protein CSVEADTEAFF.

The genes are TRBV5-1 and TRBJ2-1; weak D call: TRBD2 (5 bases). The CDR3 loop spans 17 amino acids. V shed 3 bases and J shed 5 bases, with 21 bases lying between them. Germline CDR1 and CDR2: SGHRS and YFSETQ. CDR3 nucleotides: TGCGCCAGCAGCTCAGGAGGTTCTTTGGCACCTCACAATGAGCAGTTCTTC. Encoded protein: CASSSGGSLAPHNEQFF.

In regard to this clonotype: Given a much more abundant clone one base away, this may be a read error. The CDR3: CSATQGRPIYGYPF. The CDR3 DNA reads TGCAGTGCTACCCAGGGGCGCCCGATCTATGGCTACCCCTTC. The chain links TRBV20-1 to TRBJ1-2, with D maybe TRBD1 (6 bases). From germline, CDR1 is DFQATT and CDR2 SNEGSKA (reference sequence). This CDR3 is 14 amino acids long.

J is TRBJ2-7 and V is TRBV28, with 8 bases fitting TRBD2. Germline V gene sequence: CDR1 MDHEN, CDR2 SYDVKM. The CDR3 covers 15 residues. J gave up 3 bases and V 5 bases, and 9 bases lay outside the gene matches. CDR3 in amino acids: CASSKSGGRIYEQYF. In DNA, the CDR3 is TGTGCCAGCAGTAAGTCCGGCGGGAGGATCTACGAGCAGTACTTC.

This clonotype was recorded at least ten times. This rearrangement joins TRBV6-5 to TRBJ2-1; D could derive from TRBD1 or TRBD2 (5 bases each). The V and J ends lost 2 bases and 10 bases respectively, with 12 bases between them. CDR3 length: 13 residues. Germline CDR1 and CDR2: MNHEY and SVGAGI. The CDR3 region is CASSYPPWGEQFF. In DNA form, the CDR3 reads TGTGCCAGCAGTTACCCCCCCTGGGGGGAGCAGTTCTTC.

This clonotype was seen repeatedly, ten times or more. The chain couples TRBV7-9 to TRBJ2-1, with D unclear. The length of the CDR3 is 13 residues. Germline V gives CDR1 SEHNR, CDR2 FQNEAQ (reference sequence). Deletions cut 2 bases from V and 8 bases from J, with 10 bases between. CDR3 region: CASSLPSDHEQFF. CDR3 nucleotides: TGTGCCAGCAGCTTACCCAGCGACCATGAGCAGTTCTTC.

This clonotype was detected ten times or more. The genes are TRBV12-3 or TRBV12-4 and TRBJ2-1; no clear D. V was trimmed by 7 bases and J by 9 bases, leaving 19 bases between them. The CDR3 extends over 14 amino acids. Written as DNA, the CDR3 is TGTGCCAGCACACTGCTTGGCGTAAACAGTGAGCAGTTCTTC. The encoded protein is CASTLLGVNSEQFF.

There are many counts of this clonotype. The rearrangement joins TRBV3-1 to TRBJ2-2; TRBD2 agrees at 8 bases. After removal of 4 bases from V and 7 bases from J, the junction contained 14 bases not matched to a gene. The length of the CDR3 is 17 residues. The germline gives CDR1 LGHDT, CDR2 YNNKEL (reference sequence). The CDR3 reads CASSRLPGSGSGGELFF. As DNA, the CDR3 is TGTGCCAGCAGCCGCCTCCCCGGGAGCGGGAGTGGCGGGGAGCTGTTTTTT.

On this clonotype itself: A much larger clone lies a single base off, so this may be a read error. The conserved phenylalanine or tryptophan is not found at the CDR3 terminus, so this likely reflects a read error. CDR3 residues: CASSSGQASNQPQHL. Here the CDR3 DNA reads TGTGCCAGCAGCTCGGGACAGGCAAGCAATCAGCCCCAGCATTTG. V is TRBV6-1 and J is TRBJ1-5, with TRBD1 matching over 8 bases. J lost 1 base, V lost 6 bases, and 5 bases had no gene match. Germline CDR1 MNHNS, CDR2 SASEGT. There are 15 residues in the CDR3.

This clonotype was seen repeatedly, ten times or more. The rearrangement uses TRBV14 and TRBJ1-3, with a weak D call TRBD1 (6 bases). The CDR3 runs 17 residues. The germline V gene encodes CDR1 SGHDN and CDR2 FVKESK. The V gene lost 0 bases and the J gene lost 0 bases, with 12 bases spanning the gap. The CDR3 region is CASSQDLGAFSGNTIYF. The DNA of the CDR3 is TGTGCCAGCAGCCAAGATCTGGGGGCGTTCTCTGGAAACACCATATATTTT.

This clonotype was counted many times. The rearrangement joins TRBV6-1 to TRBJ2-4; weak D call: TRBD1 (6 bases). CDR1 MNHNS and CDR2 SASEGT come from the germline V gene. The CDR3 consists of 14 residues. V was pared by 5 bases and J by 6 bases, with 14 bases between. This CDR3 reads CASSPWDTPNIQYF. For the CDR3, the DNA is TGTGCCAGCAGTCCCTGGGACACCCCAAACATTCAGTACTTC.

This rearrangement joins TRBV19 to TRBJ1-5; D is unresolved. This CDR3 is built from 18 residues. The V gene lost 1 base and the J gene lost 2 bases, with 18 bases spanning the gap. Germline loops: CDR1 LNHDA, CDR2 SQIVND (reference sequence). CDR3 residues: CASSIVPGDGGGNQPQHF. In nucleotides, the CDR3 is TGTGCCAGTAGTATAGTCCCCGGGGATGGAGGTGGCAATCAGCCCCAGCATTTT.

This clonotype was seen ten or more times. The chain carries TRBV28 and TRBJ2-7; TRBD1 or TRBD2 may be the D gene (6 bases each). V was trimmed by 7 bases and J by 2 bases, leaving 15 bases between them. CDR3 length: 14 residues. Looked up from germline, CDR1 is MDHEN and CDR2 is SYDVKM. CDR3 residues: CASTRGTPAYEQYF. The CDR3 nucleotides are TGTGCCAGCACCCGGGGGACACCTGCCTACGAGCAGTACTTC.

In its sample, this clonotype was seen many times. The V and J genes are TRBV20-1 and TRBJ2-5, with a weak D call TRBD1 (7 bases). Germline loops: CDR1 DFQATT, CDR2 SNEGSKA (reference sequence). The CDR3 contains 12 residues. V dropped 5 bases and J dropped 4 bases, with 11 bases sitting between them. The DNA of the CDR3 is TGCAGTGCTTTCCAGGGGGGAGAGACCCAGTACTTC. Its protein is CSAFQGGETQYF.